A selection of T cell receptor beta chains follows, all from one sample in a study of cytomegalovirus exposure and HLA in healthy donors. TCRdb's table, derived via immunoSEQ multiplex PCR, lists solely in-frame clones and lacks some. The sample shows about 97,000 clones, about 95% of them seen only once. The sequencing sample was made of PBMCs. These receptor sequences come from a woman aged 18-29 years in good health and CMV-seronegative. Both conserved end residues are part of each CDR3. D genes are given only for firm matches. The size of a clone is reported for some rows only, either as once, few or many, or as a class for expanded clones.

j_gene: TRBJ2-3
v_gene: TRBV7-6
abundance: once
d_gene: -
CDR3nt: TGTGCCAGCAGCGACAATCAGGGGAATCATGGCACAGATACGCAGTATTTT
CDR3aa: CASSDNQGNHGTDTQYF

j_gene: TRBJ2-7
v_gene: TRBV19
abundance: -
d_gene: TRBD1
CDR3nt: TGTGCCAGTAGTGGGGACAGGGGGAACGAGCAGTACTTC
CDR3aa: CASSGDRGNEQYF

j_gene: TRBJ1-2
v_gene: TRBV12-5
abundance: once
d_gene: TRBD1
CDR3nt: TGTGCTAGTGGTTTCACTCTGCCGGGACAGGGAAGAGATGGCTACACCTTC
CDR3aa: CASGFTLPGQGRDGYTF

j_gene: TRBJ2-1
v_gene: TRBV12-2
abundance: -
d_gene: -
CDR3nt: TGTGCAAGTCGCTTAGCCCCAGCCCCCGTTACTAGCGCGCCAAACTCCTACAATGAGCAGTTCTTC
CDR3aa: CASRLAPAPVTSAPNSYNEQFF

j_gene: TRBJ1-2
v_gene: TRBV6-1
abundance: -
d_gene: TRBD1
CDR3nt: TGTGCCAGCAGTAAGACAGGGAATGGCTACACCTTC
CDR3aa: CASSKTGNGYTF

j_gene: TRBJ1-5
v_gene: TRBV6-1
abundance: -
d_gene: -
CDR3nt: TGTGCCAGCAGTGAAATAGGGGGACAGCCCCAGCATTTT
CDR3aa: CASSEIGGQPQHF

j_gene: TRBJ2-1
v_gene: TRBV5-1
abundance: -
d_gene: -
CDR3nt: TGCGCCAGCAGTTTGACGACAAGCTCCTACAATGAGCAGTTCTTC
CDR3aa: CASSLTTSSYNEQFF

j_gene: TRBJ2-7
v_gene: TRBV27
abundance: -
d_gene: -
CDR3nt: TGTGCCAGCAGTTTATTCATTGCAGGGGATAGCTCCTACGAGCAGTACTTC
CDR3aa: CASSLFIAGDSSYEQYF

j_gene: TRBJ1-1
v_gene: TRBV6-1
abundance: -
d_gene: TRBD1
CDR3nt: TGTGCCAGCAGTGAAGGGGGACAGTACCGCCGAAATGAAGCTTTCTTT
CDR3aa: CASSEGGQYRRNEAFF

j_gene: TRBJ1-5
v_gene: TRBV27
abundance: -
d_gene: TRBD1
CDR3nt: TGTGCCAGCAGGGGGGACAGCGCCAATCAGCCCCAGCATTTT
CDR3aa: CASRGDSANQPQHF

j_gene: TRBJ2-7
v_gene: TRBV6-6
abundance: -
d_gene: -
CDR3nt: TGTGCCAGCAGTTACTCTAGTAGCAGACCTTACGAGCAGTACTTC
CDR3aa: CASSYSSSRPYEQYF

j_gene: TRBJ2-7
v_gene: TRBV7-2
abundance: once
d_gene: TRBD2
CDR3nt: TGTGCCAGCAGCTTAGTACACGGCGGGAGTATCTCCTACGAGCAGTACTTC
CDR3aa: CASSLVHGGSISYEQYF

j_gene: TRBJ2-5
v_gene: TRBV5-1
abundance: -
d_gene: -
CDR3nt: TGCGCCAGCAGCTTGGCCCAGGGTGGCCGGAAAGAGACCCAGTACTTC
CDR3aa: CASSLAQGGRKETQYF

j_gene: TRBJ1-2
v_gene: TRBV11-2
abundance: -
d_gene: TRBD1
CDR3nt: TGTGCCAGCAGCCCATCGACAGGGGACTATGGCTACACCTTC
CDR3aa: CASSPSTGDYGYTF

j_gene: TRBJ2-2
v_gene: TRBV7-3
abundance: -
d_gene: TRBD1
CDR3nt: TGTGCCAGCAGCTGGGCAGGGGGCGACACCGGGGAGCTGTTTTTT
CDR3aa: CASSWAGGDTGELFF

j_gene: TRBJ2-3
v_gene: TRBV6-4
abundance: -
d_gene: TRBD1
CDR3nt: TGTGCCAGCAGTGACTCTTGGGACAGCTCAGATACGCAGTATTTT
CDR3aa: CASSDSWDSSDTQYF